These 9 T cell receptor beta chains came from one sample sequenced in a study of T cell repertoires in ileal Crohn's disease. Time point noted: neoterminal ileum biopsy at postoperative endoscopy, about 6 months after surgery. Clones were sequenced by immunoSEQ multiplex PCR, and TCRdb holds only the in-frame ones, with some missing. The sample shows roughly 60,000 clones, around nine tenths of them seen only once. Sample: ileal tissue. The origin of the receptors is an adult with Crohn's disease.

The chain has TRBV6-5 and TRBJ1-4; tentatively, D is TRBD1 (6 bases). This CDR3 region has 16 residues. CDR1 and CDR2 (germline): MNHEY, SVGAGI. V dropped 4 bases and J dropped 0 bases, with 12 bases sitting between them. The CDR3, as DNA: TGTGCCAGCAGTTCAAGGACAGAAGCAACTAATGAAAAACTGTTTTTT. Its translation: CASSSRTEATNEKLFF.

V is TRBV6-1 and J is TRBJ1-5; D is ambiguous. The CDR3 runs to 16 residues. The germline gives CDR1 MNHNS, CDR2 SASEGT. Trimming removed 3 bases at V and 1 base at J, with 13 bases between. CDR3 region: CASSEDFGYSNQPQHF. The DNA for the CDR3 is TGTGCCAGCAGTGAGGACTTTGGGTACAGCAATCAGCCCCAGCATTTT.

J is TRBJ1-4 and V is TRBV2; 9 nucleotides agree with TRBD1. CDR1 and CDR2 (germline): SNHLY, FYNNEI. After removal of 4 bases from V and 3 bases from J, the junction contained 6 bases not matched to a gene. This CDR3 has 16 amino acids. The DNA for the CDR3 is TGTGCCAGCAGTGCCAACAGGGGGCTCGCTAATGAAAAACTGTTTTTT. Encoded protein: CASSANRGLANEKLFF.

The gene calls are TRBV19 and TRBJ2-2, with 7 nucleotides matching TRBD1. V dropped 9 bases and J dropped 4; count of bases not matched to a gene: 5. This CDR3 spans 13 amino acids. Germline-derived CDR1 and CDR2 are LNHDA and SQIVND (reference sequence). The CDR3 spells CASHNRGTGELFF. CDR3 nucleotides: TGTGCCAGCCATAACAGGGGCACCGGGGAGCTGTTTTTT.

A single count supports this clone. The gene calls are TRBV7-6 and TRBJ1-6, with 7 bases identical to TRBD1. V shed 5 bases and J 6 bases; nucleotides not matched to a gene: 10. The CDR3 is 16 residues long. The germline CDR1 and CDR2 sequences are SGHVS and FNYEAQ. The CDR3 DNA reads as TGTGCCAGCAGCCCGATACAGGGGAGTCGTAATTCACCCCTCCACTTT. Protein: CASSPIQGSRNSPLHF.

V is TRBV11-3 and J is TRBJ2-6; D is unresolved. Trimming took off 4 bases at V and 4 bases at J, with 14 bases between the two ends. The CDR3 covers 16 residues. Germline V gene data show CDR1 as SGHNT and CDR2 as YENEEA. For the CDR3, the DNA is TGTGCCAGCAGCTCTATCTCACCGTCCGGGGCCAACGTCCTGACTTTC. Its translation: CASSSISPSGANVLTF.

The J gene is TRBJ2-5, the V gene TRBV4-2, with 8 nucleotides matching TRBD2. V gave up 0 bases and J gave up 3 bases; unmatched junction bases: 9. Per germline, CDR1 LGHNA and CDR2 YNFKEQ. The length of the CDR3 is 17 residues. CDR3: CASSQELAGYSKETQYF. CDR3 in DNA: TGTGCCAGCAGCCAAGAGCTAGCGGGCTACAGCAAAGAGACCCAGTACTTC.

This clone was seen just once. The rearrangement links TRBV9 to TRBJ2-7; D is ambiguous. The CDR3 is 13 residues long. V was pared by 0 bases and J by 5 bases, with 9 bases between. Looked up from germline, CDR1 is SGDLS and CDR2 is YYNGEE. This CDR3 is CASSVGRAHEQYF. As DNA, the CDR3 is TGTGCCAGCAGCGTAGGTCGAGCCCACGAGCAGTACTTC.

This chain connects TRBV9 to TRBJ2-7, with D unclear. Trimming took 3 bases from V and 2 from J, leaving 18 bases between them. This CDR3 has 16 amino acids. Per the germline V gene, CDR1 is SGDLS and CDR2 is YYNGEE. The DNA of the CDR3 is TGTGCCAGCAGCGCGAGCTCCGGGTCCCTTGCCTACGAGCAGTACTTC. It codes for CASSASSGSLAYEQYF.